This TCR beta chain is drawn from a study of blood T cell repertoires in COVID-19. Germline V gene data show CDR1 as SGHAT and CDR2 as FQNNGV. The CDR3 sequence is 15 residues long. V lost 5 bases and J lost 1, with 14 bases in between. Sequencing used immunoSEQ multiplex PCR; TCRdb keeps in-frame clones, though not all of them. This repertoire shows more than 95,000 clones, approximately 84% found once; its top ten account for approximately 12%. Input material: peripheral blood. The gene calls are TRBV11-2 and TRBJ2-5; the D gene is possibly TRBD1 (6 bases). This sequence originates from a human donor in a cohort sampled during active or convalescent COVID-19. The CDR3 spells CASSLRGTTQETQYF. DNA for the CDR3: TGTGCCAGCAGCCTAAGGGGGACAACCCAAGAGACCCAGTACTTC. Filled out from reference TRBV11-2 and TRBJ2-5, the complete variable domain reads EAGVAQSPRYKIIEKRQSVAFWCNPISGHATLYWYQQILGQGPKLLIQFQNNGVVDDSQLPKDRFSAERLKGVDSTLKIQPAKLEDSAVYLCASSLRGTTQETQYFGPGTRLLVL.